This T cell receptor (beta chain) originates from a study of T cells in Graves' hyperthyroidism and ophthalmopathy. Study results and limitations: Peripheral blood also featured most of the thyroid clonotypes expanded above 0.001. Ophthalmopathy, as predicted by the model, came a median about seven months after the prediction.

Researchers took RNA transcripts and amplified the TCR beta CDR3 regions from them. The primer set for the first-round RT-PCR of the TCR CDR3 was HTBI. MiXCR, run by TCRdb on the multiplex PCR reads, gives a single entry per CDR3 protein. The sample has approximately 430,000 distinct CDR3 sequences, about 15% seen once. This CDR3 spans 13 amino acids. Per the germline V gene, CDR1 is SNHLY and CDR2 is FYNNEI. The V end lost 8 bases, the J end lost 0 bases, and 10 bases lay between the germline ends. Stable Graves' hyperthyroidism denoted no ophthalmopathy progression over 18 months. Criteria for exclusion of patients were uncontrolled infection, other autoimmune disease, pregnancy or lactation. This clonotype was seen many times. What it recognizes is unknown.

The sequencing sample was made of blood. The sequence was collected from a woman under 30 with Graves' hyperthyroidism. The chain employs TRBV2 and TRBJ1-1; a weak D match, TRBD1 (5 bases). DNA for the CDR3: TGTGCCAGCGAGACAGACATGAACACTGAAGCTTTCTTT. Translating it yields CASETDMNTEAFF.